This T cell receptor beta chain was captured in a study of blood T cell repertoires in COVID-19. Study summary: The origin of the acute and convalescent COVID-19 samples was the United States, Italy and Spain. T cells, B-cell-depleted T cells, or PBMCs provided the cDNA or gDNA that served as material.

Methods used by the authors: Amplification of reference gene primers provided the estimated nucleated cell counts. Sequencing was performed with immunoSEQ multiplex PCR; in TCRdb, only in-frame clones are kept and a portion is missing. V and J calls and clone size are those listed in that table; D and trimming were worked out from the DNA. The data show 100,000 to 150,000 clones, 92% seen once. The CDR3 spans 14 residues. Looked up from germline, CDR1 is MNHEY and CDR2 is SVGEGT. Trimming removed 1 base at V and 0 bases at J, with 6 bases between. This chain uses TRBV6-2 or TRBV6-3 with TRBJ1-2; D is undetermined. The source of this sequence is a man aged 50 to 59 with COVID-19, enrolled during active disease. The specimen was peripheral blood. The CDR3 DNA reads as TGTGCCAGCAGTTACTATGGCTCTAACTATGGCTACACCTTC. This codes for CASSYYGSNYGYTF.